This T cell receptor beta chain derives from a study of T cells in Graves' hyperthyroidism and ophthalmopathy. The length of the CDR3 is 18 residues. With V trimmed by 2 bases and J by 1 base, 8 bases remained unmatched. Germline CDR1 reads SNHLY; CDR2 reads FYNNEI. Amplification of TCR beta CDR3 regions used RNA as the template. When the TCR CDR3 underwent first-round RT-PCR, the HTBI primer set was used. Using its own MiXCR run on the multiplex PCR reads, TCRdb lists one record per CDR3 protein. Found here are hundreds of thousands of distinct CDR3 sequences, over 15% of them singletons; the top ten hold 15% to 20%. This clonotype was seen many times.

The chain links TRBV2 to TRBJ2-3; TRBD2 agrees at 11 bases. Sequencing was done on a sample of blood. This TCR was recovered from a woman younger than 35 with Graves' hyperthyroidism. CDR3 amino acids: CASSETLAGVRGTDTQYF. The DNA of the CDR3 is TGTGCCAGCAGTGAAACACTAGCGGGAGTAAGGGGCACAGATACGCAGTATTTT.